This T cell receptor (beta chain) appears in the sequencing data of a study of shared clonotypes between healthy human individuals. Generated by immunoSEQ multiplex PCR, the TCRdb table keeps only in-frame clones and is missing some. Here the sample spans roughly 1 million clones, 75% to 80% being singletons. CDR1 is SGHRS, CDR2 YFSETQ, per germline. The CDR3 is made up of 16 amino acids. Losses at the gene ends were 0 bases for V and 8 bases for J; bases not matched to a gene: 6. This sequence joins TRBV5-1 and TRBJ2-1, with 12 bases lining up with TRBD2. The TCR was taken from a man between 18 and 35 years old in good health. Some clones in this sample may be carry-over from other donors' samples. The specimen was memory CD4+ T cells from PBMCs. The subset denotes: CD45RA-negative fraction. Here the CDR3 reads CASSLAPTSGRDEQFF. Here the CDR3 DNA reads TGCGCCAGCAGCTTGGCCCCGACTAGCGGGAGAGATGAGCAGTTCTTC.